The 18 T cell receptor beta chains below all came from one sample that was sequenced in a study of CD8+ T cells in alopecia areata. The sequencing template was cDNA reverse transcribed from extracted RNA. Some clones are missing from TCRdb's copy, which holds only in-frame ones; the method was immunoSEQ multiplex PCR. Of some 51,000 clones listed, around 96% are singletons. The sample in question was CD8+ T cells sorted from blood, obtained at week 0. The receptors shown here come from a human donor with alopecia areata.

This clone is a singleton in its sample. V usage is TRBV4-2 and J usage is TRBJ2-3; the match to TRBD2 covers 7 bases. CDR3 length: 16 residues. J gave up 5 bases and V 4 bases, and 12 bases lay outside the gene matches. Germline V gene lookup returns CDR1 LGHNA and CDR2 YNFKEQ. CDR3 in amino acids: CASSLRAGLEEDTQYF. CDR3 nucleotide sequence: TGTGCCAGCAGCCTGCGAGCGGGGTTGGAGGAAGATACGCAGTATTTT.

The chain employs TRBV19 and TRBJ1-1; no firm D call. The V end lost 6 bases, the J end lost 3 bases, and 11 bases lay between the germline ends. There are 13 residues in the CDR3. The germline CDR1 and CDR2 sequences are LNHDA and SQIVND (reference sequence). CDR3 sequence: CASSWTADTEAFF. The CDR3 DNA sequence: TGTGCCAGTAGCTGGACGGCCGACACTGAAGCTTTCTTT.

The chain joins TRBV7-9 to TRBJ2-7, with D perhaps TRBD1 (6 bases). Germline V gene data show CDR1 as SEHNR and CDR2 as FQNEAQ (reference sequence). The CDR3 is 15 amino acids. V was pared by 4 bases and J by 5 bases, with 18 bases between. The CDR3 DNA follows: TGTGCCAGCAGCTCACCCCGGTCCAGGGGCGACGAGCAGTACTTC. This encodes CASSSPRSRGDEQYF. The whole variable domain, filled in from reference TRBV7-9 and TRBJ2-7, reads DTGVSQNPRHKITKRGQNVTFRCDPISEHNRLYWYRQTLGQGPEFLTYFQNEAQLEKSRLLSDRFSAERPKGSFSTLEIQRTEQGDSAMYLCASSSPRSRGDEQYFGPGTRLTVT.

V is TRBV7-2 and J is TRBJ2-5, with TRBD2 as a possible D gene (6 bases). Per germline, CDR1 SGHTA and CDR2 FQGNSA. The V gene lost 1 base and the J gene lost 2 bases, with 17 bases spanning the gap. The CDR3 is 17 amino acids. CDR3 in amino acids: CASSLDFGLGGQETQYF. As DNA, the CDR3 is TGTGCCAGCAGCTTAGATTTTGGTCTGGGGGGTCAAGAGACCCAGTACTTC.

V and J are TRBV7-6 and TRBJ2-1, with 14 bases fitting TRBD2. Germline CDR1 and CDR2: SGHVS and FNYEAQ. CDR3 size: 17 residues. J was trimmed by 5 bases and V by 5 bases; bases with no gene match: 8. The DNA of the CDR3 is TGTGCCAGCAGCCGGACTAGCGGGGGGACCATTAACAATGAGCAGTTCTTC. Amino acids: CASSRTSGGTINNEQFF. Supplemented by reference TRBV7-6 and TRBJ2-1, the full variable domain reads GAGVSQSPRYKVTKRGQDVALRCDPISGHVSLYWYRQALGQGPEFLTYFNYEAQQDKSGLPNDRFSAERPEGSISTLTIQRTEQRDSAMYRCASSRTSGGTINNEQFFGPGTRLTVL.

The CDR3 nucleotides read TGCAGCGTTGAAAAGGGGACAGAAAGCTCCTACGAGCAGTACTTC. This translates into CSVEKGTESSYEQYF. V is TRBV29-1 and J is TRBJ2-7; 7 nucleotides align to TRBD1. The V gene's germline CDR1 is SQVTM and CDR2 ANQGSEA. The V and J ends lost 2 bases and 0 bases, in that order; junction bases with no gene match: 7. There are 15 residues in the CDR3.

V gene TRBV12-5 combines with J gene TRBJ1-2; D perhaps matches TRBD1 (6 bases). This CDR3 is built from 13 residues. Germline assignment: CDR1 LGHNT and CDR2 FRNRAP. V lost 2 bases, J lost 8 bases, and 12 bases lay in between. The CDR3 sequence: CASGLQGGRGYTF. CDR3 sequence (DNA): TGTGCTAGTGGTTTGCAAGGGGGACGAGGCTACACCTTC.

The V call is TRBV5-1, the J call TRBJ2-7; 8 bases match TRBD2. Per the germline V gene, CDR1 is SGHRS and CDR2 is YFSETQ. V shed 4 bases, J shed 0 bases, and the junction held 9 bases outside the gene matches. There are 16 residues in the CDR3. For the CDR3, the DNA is TGCGCCAGCAGCCTCCTGTGGGCGGGGGGCTCCTACGAGCAGTACTTC. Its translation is CASSLLWAGGSYEQYF.

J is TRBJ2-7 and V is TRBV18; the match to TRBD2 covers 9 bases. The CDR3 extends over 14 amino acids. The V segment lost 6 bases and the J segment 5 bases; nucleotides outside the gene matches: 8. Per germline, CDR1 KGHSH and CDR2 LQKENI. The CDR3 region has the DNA TGTGCCAGCTCCCAAGCGGGGGGAATTGACGAGCAGTACTTC. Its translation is CASSQAGGIDEQYF.

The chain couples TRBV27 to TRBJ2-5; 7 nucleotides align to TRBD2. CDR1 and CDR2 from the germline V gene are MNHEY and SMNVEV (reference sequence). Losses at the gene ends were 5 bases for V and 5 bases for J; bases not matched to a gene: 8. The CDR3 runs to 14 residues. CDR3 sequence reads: CASSSLTSFETQYF. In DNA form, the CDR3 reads TGTGCCAGCAGTAGCCTGACTAGCTTCGAGACCCAGTACTTC.

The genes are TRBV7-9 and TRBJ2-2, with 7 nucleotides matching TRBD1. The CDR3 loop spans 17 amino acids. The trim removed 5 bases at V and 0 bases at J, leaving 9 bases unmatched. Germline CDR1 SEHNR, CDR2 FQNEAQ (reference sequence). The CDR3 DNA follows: TGTGCCAGCAGCACCGGGACAGCCTTAACGAACACCGGGGAGCTGTTTTTT. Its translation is CASSTGTALTNTGELFF. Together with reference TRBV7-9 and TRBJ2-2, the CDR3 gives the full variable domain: DTGVSQNPRHKITKRGQNVTFRCDPISEHNRLYWYRQTLGQGPEFLTYFQNEAQLEKSRLLSDRFSAERPKGSFSTLEIQRTEQGDSAMYLCASSTGTALTNTGELFFGEGSRLTVL.

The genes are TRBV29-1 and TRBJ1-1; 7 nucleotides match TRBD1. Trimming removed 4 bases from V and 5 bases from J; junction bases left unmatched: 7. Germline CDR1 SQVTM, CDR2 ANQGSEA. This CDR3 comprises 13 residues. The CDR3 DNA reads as TGCAGCGTTGCTTGGCAGGGGGAGACTGAAGCTTTCTTT. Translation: CSVAWQGETEAFF.

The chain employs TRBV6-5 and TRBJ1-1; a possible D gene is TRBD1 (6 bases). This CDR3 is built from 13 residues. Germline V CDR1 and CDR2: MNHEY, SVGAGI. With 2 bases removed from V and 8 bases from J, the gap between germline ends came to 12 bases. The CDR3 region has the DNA TGTGCCAGCAGTTACACAGGGACGGCAGAAGCTTTCTTT. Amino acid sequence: CASSYTGTAEAFF.

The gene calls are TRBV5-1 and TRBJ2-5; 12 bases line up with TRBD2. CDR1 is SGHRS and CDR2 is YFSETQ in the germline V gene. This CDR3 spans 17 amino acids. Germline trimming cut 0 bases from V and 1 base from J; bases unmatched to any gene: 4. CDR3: CASSLDGLAGIQETQYF. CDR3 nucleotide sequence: TGCGCCAGCAGCTTGGATGGACTAGCGGGGATCCAAGAGACCCAGTACTTC.

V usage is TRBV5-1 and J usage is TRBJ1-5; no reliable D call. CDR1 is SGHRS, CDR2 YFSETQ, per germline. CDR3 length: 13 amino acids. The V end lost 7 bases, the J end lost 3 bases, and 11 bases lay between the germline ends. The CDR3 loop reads CASSATANQPQHF. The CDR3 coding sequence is TGCGCCAGCTCGGCCACGGCCAATCAGCCCCAGCATTTT.

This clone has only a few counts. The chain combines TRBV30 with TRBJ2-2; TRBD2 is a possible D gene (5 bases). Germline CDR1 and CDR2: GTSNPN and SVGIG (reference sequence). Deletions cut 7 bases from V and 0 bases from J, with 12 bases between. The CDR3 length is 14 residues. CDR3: CASPGGPNTGELFF. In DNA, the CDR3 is TGTGCCTCCCCTGGCGGGCCGAACACCGGGGAGCTGTTTTTT.

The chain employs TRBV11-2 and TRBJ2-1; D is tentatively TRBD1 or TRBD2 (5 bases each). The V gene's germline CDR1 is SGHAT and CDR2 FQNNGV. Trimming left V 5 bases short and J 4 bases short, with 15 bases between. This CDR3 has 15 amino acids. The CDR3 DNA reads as TGTGCCAGCAGCCCAGGTGGGACGGCTTACAATGAGCAGTTCTTC. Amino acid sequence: CASSPGGTAYNEQFF.

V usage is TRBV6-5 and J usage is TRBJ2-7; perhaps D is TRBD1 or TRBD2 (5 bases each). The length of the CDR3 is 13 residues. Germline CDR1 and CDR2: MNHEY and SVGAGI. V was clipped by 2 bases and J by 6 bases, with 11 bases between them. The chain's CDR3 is CASSYTGASEQYF. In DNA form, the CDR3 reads TGTGCCAGCAGTTACACCGGGGCTTCCGAGCAGTACTTC.